This entry concerns a single T cell receptor (beta chain). Its antigen is undetermined. The CDR3 runs to 14 residues. Trimming removed 3 bases at V and 1 base at J, with 9 bases between. Germline V CDR1 and CDR2: MNHNS, SASEGT. TCRdb called the reads again in MiXCR, with one record for every CDR3 protein. This sample has 600,000 to 800,000 distinct CDR3 sequences, with 20% to 30% found just once. The data derive from a study of T cell repertoires in cytomegalovirus infection. In the study overall: Both a matching HLA type and CMV infection were indicated by public TCR beta signatures. Study outcomes and limitations: Ex vivo, HLA-C-restricted CMV-specific TCR beta clonotypes prevailed over the rest of the response.

The genes are TRBV6-1 and TRBJ1-1; D unclear. The material sequenced was CD8+ T cells from PBMCs. The source of this sequence is a human donor in good health (CMV status not recorded). Some clones in this sample may be carry-over from other donors' samples. The CDR3 protein is CASSDGRTNTEAFF. DNA of the CDR3: TGTGCCAGCAGTGACGGACGGACGAACACTGAAGCTTTCTTT.